A selection of T cell receptor beta chains follows, all from one sample in a study of T-cell memory formation after mild COVID-19. TCRdb reprocessed the 5' RACE reads via MiXCR and lists one record per CDR3 protein. The profile shows more than 120,000 distinct CDR3 sequences, approximately 6% of them singletons. What was sequenced was PBMCs or a T cell subset sorted from them (not recorded which). The receptors derive from an adult woman who had mild COVID-19 (a few samples of this study predate the infection). Cell type and time point are not known. Each CDR3 is given with its conserved first and last residue. A D gene is named only where the DNA matches it firmly. Part of the rows lack a size; the others show once, few, many or a class for expanded clones.

j_call clone_size v_call d_call cdr3_aa cdr3_nt
TRBJ2-3 . TRBV2 TRBD1 CASSVRGPDTQYF TGTGCCAGCAGTGTCAGGGGGCCAGATACGCAGTATTTT
TRBJ1-1 many TRBV12-3/TRBV12-4 . CASSLAGYPEAFF TGTGCCAGCAGTTTAGCGGGCTATCCCGAAGCTTTCTTT
TRBJ1-4 few TRBV2 . CASRFHGEKLFF TGTGCCAGCAGGTTTCATGGGGAAAAACTGTTTTTT
TRBJ2-7 many TRBV20-1 TRBD2 CSARDISGRAREQYF TGCAGTGCTAGAGATATAAGCGGGAGGGCCAGGGAGCAGTACTTC
TRBJ2-2 . TRBV15 TRBD1 CATSRGSDRERTGELFF TGTGCCACCAGCAGAGGGTCCGACAGGGAGAGGACCGGGGAGCTGTTTTTT
TRBJ2-2 few TRBV7-2 . CASSLGAQNTGELFF TGTGCCAGCAGCTTAGGAGCCCAAAACACCGGGGAGCTGTTTTTT
TRBJ1-2 . TRBV18 . CASSPSEGYGYTF TGTGCCAGCTCACCTTCGGAGGGATATGGCTACACCTTC
TRBJ2-5 many TRBV20-1 . CSAPLSSILETQYF TGCAGTGCTCCCCTTTCCTCTATCTTGGAGACCCAGTACTTC
TRBJ1-4 many TRBV9 TRBD1 CASSVATGTGFEKLFF TGTGCCAGCAGCGTAGCTACCGGGACAGGGTTTGAAAAACTGTTTTTT
TRBJ2-3 few TRBV7-9 . CASYRVGASTDTQYF TGTGCCAGCTACCGTGTGGGGGCAAGCACAGATACGCAGTATTTT
TRBJ2-4 once TRBV6-5 TRBD2 CASGYSGGYGNIQYF TGTGCCAGCGGTTACTCGGGGGGATACGGAAACATTCAGTACTTC
TRBJ2-7 few TRBV7-2 . CASSPGLLYEQYF TGTGCCAGCAGCCCGGGACTTCTATACGAGCAGTACTTC
TRBJ1-2 few TRBV29-1 TRBD1 CSVLAGGGGYTF TGCAGCGTTCTGGCAGGGGGAGGTGGCTACACCTTC